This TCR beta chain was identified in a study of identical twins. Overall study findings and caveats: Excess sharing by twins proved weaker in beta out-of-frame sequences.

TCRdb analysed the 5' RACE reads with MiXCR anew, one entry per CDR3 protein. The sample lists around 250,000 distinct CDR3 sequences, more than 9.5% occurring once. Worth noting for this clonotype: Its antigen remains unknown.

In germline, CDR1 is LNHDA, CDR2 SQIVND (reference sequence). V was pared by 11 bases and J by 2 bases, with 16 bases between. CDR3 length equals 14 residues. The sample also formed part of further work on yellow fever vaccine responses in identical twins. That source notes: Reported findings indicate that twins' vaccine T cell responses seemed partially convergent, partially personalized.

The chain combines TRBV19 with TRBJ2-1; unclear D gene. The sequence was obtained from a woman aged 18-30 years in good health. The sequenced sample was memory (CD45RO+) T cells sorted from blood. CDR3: CASMGSQAYNEQFF. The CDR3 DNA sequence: TGTGCCTCAATGGGTAGCCAAGCCTACAATGAGCAGTTCTTC.